Listed here is a single T cell receptor beta chain. Its antigen remains unknown. V shed 3 bases, J shed 3 bases, and the junction held 7 bases outside the gene matches. Germline CDR1 reads LNHDA; CDR2 reads SQIVND (reference sequence). This CDR3 is 16 amino acids long. This sample was taken from a study of lymphopenia after photon versus proton radiotherapy. Points from the study as a whole: After lymphocyte nadir, photon-treated repertoires showed oligoclonal expansion, especially CD8+ Temra.

TCRdb keeps only in-frame clones here, not all; method: immunoSEQ multiplex PCR. This table has tens of thousands of clones, roughly four fifths appearing once. The origin of this receptor is a woman aged 50 to 60 with pancreatic cancer. This rearrangement joins TRBV19 to TRBJ1-5; TRBD1 aligns across 8 bases. The source was peripheral blood, collected from a patient treated with photon-based radiotherapy. CDR3 region: CASSISDRDPNQPQHF. CDR3 in DNA: TGTGCCAGTAGTATCTCGGACAGGGACCCCAATCAGCCCCAGCATTTT.